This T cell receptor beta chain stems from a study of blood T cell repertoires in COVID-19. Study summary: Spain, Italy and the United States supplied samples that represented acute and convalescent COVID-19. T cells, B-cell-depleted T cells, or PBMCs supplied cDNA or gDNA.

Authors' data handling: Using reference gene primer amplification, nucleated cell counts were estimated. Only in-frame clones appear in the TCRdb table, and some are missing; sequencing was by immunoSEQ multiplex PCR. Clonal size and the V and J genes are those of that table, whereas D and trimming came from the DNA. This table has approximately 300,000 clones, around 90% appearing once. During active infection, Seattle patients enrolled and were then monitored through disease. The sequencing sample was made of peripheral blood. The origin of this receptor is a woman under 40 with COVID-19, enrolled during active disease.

The CDR3 DNA reads TGTGCCTGGAGTACTGCAGCTAGCGGGACCTACGAGCAGTACTTC. Translating it yields CAWSTAASGTYEQYF. The rearrangement links TRBV30 to TRBJ2-7; 9 positions match TRBD2. The CDR3 is made up of 15 amino acids. The germline V gene encodes CDR1 GTSNPN and CDR2 SVGIG (reference sequence). V lost 2 bases, J lost 2 bases, and 7 bases stayed unmatched. Using reference TRBV30 and TRBJ2-7 for the parts outside the CDR3, the full variable domain is SQTIHQWPATLVQPVGSPLSLECTVEGTSNPNLYWYRQAAGRGLQLLFYSVGIGQISSEVPQNLSASRPQDRQFILSSKKLLLSDSGFYLCAWSTAASGTYEQYFGPGTRLTVT.